Shown below are 14 T cell receptor beta chains from a single sample sequenced in a study of identical twins. Via MiXCR, TCRdb re-called the 5' RACE reads, giving one row per CDR3 protein. The sample lists roughly 1,500,000 distinct CDR3 sequences, around 33% occurring once. Sample: cord blood. These receptors all stem from a newborn girl in good health.

V gene TRBV13 combines with J gene TRBJ2-7; TRBD2 matches 14 bases. The germline V gene encodes CDR1 PRHDT and CDR2 FYEKMQ (reference sequence). The CDR3 covers 15 residues. The V gene end was trimmed by 4 bases and the J gene end by 12 bases; junction bases not matched to a gene: 11. The CDR3 bases are TGTGCCAGCAGCTCGACCGCGGGACTAGCGGGAGTCAGGTACTTC. This sequence encodes CASSSTAGLAGVRYF.

The chain links TRBV6-6 to TRBJ1-1, with 7 bases that match TRBD1. Germline V gene sequence: CDR1 MNHNY, CDR2 SVGAGI (reference sequence). The V and J ends lost 2 bases and 5 bases, in that order; junction bases with no gene match: 11. There are 16 residues in the CDR3. The CDR3 DNA is TGTGCCAGCAGTTACGGGACAGTCGAGTTTTGGACTGAAGCTTTCTTT. Amino acids: CASSYGTVEFWTEAFF.

A few counts support this clonotype. The genes are TRBV20-1 and TRBJ2-2; 15 bases map to TRBD2. This CDR3 has 16 residues. Trimming at V came to 4 bases and at J to 4 bases, leaving 4 bases not matched to a gene. Looked up from germline, CDR1 is DFQATT and CDR2 is SNEGSKA (reference sequence). In DNA, the CDR3 is TGCAGTGCTAAGGGACTAGCGGGGGGCCGCACCGGGGAGCTGTTTTTT. It is translated as CSAKGLAGGRTGELFF.

This clonotype was found a few times. V and J are TRBV6-5 and TRBJ1-1; no clear D. Trimming pared 4 bases from V and 11 bases from J, leaving 17 bases between. The germline V gene has CDR1 MNHEY and CDR2 SVGAGI. The length of the CDR3 is 13 residues. CDR3: CASSLLNSRRAFF. The CDR3 region has the DNA TGTGCCAGCAGTTTACTCAACTCGCGGAGGGCTTTCTTT.

The rearrangement uses TRBV20-1 and TRBJ1-2; no definite D call. CDR1 and CDR2 (germline): DFQATT, SNEGSKA (reference sequence). V was clipped by 3 bases and J by 8 bases, with 7 bases between them. The CDR3 is made up of 10 amino acids. Here the CDR3 reads CSARLGGYTF. The CDR3 region has the DNA TGCAGTGCTAGGTTGGGGGGCTACACCTTC.

As for this clonotype: A much larger clone sits a single nucleotide away, making a read error possible. The V gene is TRBV5-1, the J gene TRBJ2-4; the match to TRBD1 covers 8 bases. The J call is uncertain, as TRBJ2-7 better fits the DNA end. The germline CDR1 and CDR2 sequences are SGHRS and YFSETQ. The CDR3 is 14 residues long. This CDR3 is CTSSSDREIYEQYF. The CDR3 nucleotides read TGCACCAGCAGCTCGGACAGGGAAATCTACGAGCAGTACTTC.

This clonotype was picked up one time. The V and J genes are TRBV3-1 and TRBJ1-1, with D possibly matching TRBD1 (5 bases). This CDR3 contains 15 residues. In germline, CDR1 is LGHDT, CDR2 YNNKEL (reference sequence). Trimming took 4 bases from V and 5 from J, leaving 17 bases between them. CDR3 sequence: CASSPVRDRGTEAFF. Written as DNA, the CDR3 is TGTGCCAGCAGCCCCGTCCGCGACAGAGGGACTGAAGCTTTCTTT.

In its sample, this clonotype was seen many times. The chain couples TRBV29-1 to TRBJ2-4; tentative D call: TRBD1 (6 bases). Germline V gene lookup returns CDR1 SQVTM and CDR2 ANQGSEA. The CDR3 runs 14 residues. Trimming shortened V by 4 bases and J by 1 base, and 11 bases separated the two germline ends. CDR3 sequence: CSVGFDRAKNIQYF. CDR3 bases: TGCAGCGTTGGGTTTGACAGGGCCAAAAACATTCAGTACTTC.

This clonotype showed up just a few times. V and J are TRBV5-6 and TRBJ1-2; 7 bases are shared with TRBD1. This CDR3 is built from 11 residues. V shed 6 bases and J 6 bases; nucleotides not matched to a gene: 2. Germline loops: CDR1 SGHDT, CDR2 YYEEEE. CDR3 in amino acids: CASTGTDGYTF. In DNA form, the CDR3 reads TGTGCCAGCACCGGGACAGATGGCTACACCTTC. The full variable domain, in which reference TRBV5-6 and TRBJ1-2 provide the parts outside the CDR3, is DAGVTQSPTHLIKTRGQQVTLRCSPKSGHDTVSWYQQALGQGPQFIFQYYEEEERQRGNFPDRFSGHQFPNYSSELNVNALLLGDSALYLCASTGTDGYTFGSGTRLTVV.

This clonotype was found a few times. A much larger clone is a single base away; this may be a read error. The CDR3 DNA is TGTGCCTGCAGTTTATATAACTATGGCTACACCTTC. It specifies CACSLYNYGYTF. The gene calls are TRBV12-3 or TRBV12-4 and TRBJ1-2; D uncertain. CDR3 length equals 12 residues.

This clonotype was seen more than once but under ten times. The CDR3 protein is CASSSSGVQETQYF. In DNA, the CDR3 is TGCGCCAGCAGCAGTAGCGGGGTACAAGAGACCCAGTACTTC. This sequence joins TRBV5-1 and TRBJ2-5; 8 positions agree with TRBD2. The CDR3 extends over 14 amino acids. With 4 bases clipped from V and 2 bases from J, the junction kept 4 bases outside the gene matches. In germline, CDR1 is SGHRS, CDR2 YFSETQ.

CDR3 coding DNA: TGTGCCAGCAGTGTTATACGGGGTCCAGATACGCAGTATTTT. It encodes CASSVIRGPDTQYF. The genes are TRBV2 and TRBJ2-3, with D possibly TRBD2 on 5 matching bases. V was pared by 4 bases and J by 4 bases, with 12 bases between. The V gene's germline CDR1 is SNHLY and CDR2 FYNNEI. CDR3 size: 14 residues.

J is TRBJ2-1 and V is TRBV3-1, with 8 nucleotides matching TRBD1. The germline gives CDR1 LGHDT, CDR2 YNNKEL (reference sequence). Losses at the gene ends were 2 bases for V and 14 bases for J; bases not matched to a gene: 5. This CDR3 comprises 12 residues. This CDR3 reads CASSQTAGGEFF. The CDR3 DNA reads TGTGCCAGCAGCCAAACCGCAGGGGGCGAGTTCTTC.

This clonotype was found a few times. V and J are TRBV25-1 and TRBJ2-5, with no clear D. Germline V gene data show CDR1 as MGHDK and CDR2 as SYGVNS. Trimming took 3 bases from V and 2 from J, leaving 22 bases between them. The CDR3 contains 18 residues. Here the CDR3 reads CASSDLLHPRTVQETQYF. DNA for the CDR3: TGTGCCAGCAGTGACCTCCTCCACCCGAGGACCGTACAAGAGACCCAGTACTTC.